This TCR beta chain originates from a study of blood T cell repertoires in COVID-19. About the study: Recovery among Cohort 3 donors was established by two negative PCRs, clearance, or symptom resolution.

Original handling: How many nucleated cells were present was estimated from reference gene primer amplification. Sequenced by immunoSEQ multiplex PCR; TCRdb stores in-frame clones only, minus some. Clonal size and the V and J genes are those of that table, whereas D and trimming came from the DNA. The table includes 330,000 or so clones, 87% detected once. V dropped 5 bases and J dropped 4 bases, with 14 bases sitting between them. CDR3 length: 14 amino acids. From germline, CDR1 is MNHEY and CDR2 SVGAGI. Source material: PBMCs or T cells enriched from blood (not recorded which). The receptor was derived from a man aged 35-49 years in a cohort exposed to, infected with or recovered from COVID-19 (not recorded which). The chain uses TRBV6-5 and TRBJ1-1, with D perhaps TRBD1 (6 bases). The CDR3 reads CASSTRGKGTEAFF. The CDR3 DNA sequence: TGTGCCAGCAGTACCAGGGGTAAGGGCACTGAAGCTTTCTTT.